The entry that follows covers one TCR beta chain sequence. Its antigen is unidentified. CDR3 length: 15 amino acids. Germline CDR1 reads SGHRS; CDR2 reads YFSETQ. V trimming: 0 bases; J trimming: 2 bases; junction bases outside the gene matches: 3. The sample belongs to a study of post-analysis software for immune sequencing data. Unique molecular identifiers tagged the TCR beta cDNA libraries. TCRdb reanalysed the PCR reads using MiXCR and keeps one entry per CDR3 protein. The table lists about half a million distinct CDR3 sequences, approximately 45% of them singletons. Findings of the study overall: When patients were compared with controls, about 5 TRBV segments were more frequent, TRBV5-6, TRBV5-1 and TRBV20-1 among them. Controls had significantly higher normalized Chao1 diversity than multiple sclerosis patients. Pronounced co-clustering by F measure was evident among identically batched samples.

The clonotype originates from a girl under 18 with multiple sclerosis. Sequencing was performed on blood. The rearrangement uses TRBV5-1 and TRBJ2-7; TRBD1 aligns across 9 bases. CDR3 sequence (DNA): TGCGCCAGCAGCTTGGTTACAGGGGGCGCCTACGAGCAGTACTTC. Translating it yields CASSLVTGGAYEQYF.